This T cell receptor (beta chain) was observed in a study of breast tumors, draining lymph nodes, adjacent tissues (dated by TCRdb to about 2016). For the study in its entirety: TCR beta repertoires were compared across tumor, adjacent nontumor tissue and axillary lymph nodes obtained from breast cancer patients. The study aimed to assess the relationships and possible T-cell exchange between tumor, surrounding tissue and draining lymph node repertoires in human breast cancer.

Overall study results and their limits: The study presented the conclusion that tumor T cells originate in lymph nodes as consistent with a hypothesis, not as something directly demonstrated. Tumors showed preferential V and J gene usage, and their T-cell repertoire diversity fell below that of lymph nodes yet above that of nontumor tissue. A scenario in which most tumor T cells derive from the lymph node and then expand within tumor tissue was judged to be consistent with the data. Tumor and nontumor tissue repertoires were significantly more similar in luminal-like than in basal-like breast cancer.

This clonotype has a count of ten or more. Its antigen remains unidentified. Within one base of it there is no much larger clone, and no base qualities were kept. Looking up the germline V gene (reference sequence) yields CDR1 DFQATT and CDR2 SNEGSKA. Counted from cysteine to phenylalanine, this CDR3 has 17 amino acids. The DNA shown is the 51-base CDR3, in frame from base 1. Trimming removed 3 bases from V and 1 base from J, leaving 19 bases between the germline ends. The run used an Illumina HiSeq 2000. Multiplex PCR amplification was used to generate the TCR beta chain libraries. High-throughput sequencing was used to analyze the amplified TCR beta chain products. The raw public data were reprocessed by TCRdb itself: fastp quality trimming at Q25, MiXCR clonotype calling, in-frame beta chains only. Under each unique CDR3 protein, matching rows form one entry showing the most common genes and DNA. This sample lists roughly 11,000 distinct CDR3 sequences; roughly 40% were detected once. About 15% of the sample belongs to the ten largest clones.

The V and J genes are TRBV20-1 and TRBJ1-5; D gene: possibly TRBD1, on 6 matching bases. Sequenced material: breast tumor tissue. The receptor was derived from a female donor with breast cancer. Some clones in this sample may be carry-over from other donors' samples. The CDR3 is CSASLVQGGRSNQPQHF. The nucleotide sequence reads TGCAGTGCTAGTTTGGTACAGGGCGGAAGAAGCAATCAGCCCCAGCATTTT.